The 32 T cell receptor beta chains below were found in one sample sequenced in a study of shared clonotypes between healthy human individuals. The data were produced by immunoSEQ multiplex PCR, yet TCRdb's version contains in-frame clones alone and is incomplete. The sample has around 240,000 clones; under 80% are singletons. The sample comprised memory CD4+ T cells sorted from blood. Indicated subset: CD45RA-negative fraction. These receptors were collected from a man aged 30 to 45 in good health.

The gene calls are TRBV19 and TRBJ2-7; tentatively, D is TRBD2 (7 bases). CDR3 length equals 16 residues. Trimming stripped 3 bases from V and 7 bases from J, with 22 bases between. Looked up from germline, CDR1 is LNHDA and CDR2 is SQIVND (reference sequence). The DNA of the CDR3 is TGTGCCAGTAGTATTTCGGGGGCGGGAGTCCCTTATGAGCAGTACTTC. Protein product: CASSISGAGVPYEQYF.

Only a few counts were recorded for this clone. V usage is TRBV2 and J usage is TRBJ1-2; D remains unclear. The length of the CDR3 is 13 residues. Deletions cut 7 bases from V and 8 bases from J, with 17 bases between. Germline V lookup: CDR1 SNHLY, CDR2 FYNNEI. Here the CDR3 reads CASTLSQDGGYTF. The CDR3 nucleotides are TGTGCCAGCACCCTAAGTCAGGACGGAGGCTACACCTTC.

CDR3 amino acids: CASSLIGVEYGYTF. The CDR3 nucleotides read TGTGCCAGCAGCTTAATCGGGGTTGAGTATGGCTACACCTTC. This rearrangement joins TRBV7-9 to TRBJ1-2; D is undetermined. This CDR3 region has 14 residues. Germline lookup yields CDR1 SEHNR and CDR2 FQNEAQ (reference sequence). Trimming pared 2 bases from V and 5 bases from J, leaving 12 bases between.

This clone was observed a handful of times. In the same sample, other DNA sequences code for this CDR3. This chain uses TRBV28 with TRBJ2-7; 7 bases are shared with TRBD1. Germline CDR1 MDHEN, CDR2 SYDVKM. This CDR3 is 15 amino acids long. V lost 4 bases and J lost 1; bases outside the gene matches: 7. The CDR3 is CASSSPGTASYEQYF. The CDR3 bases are TGTGCCAGCAGTTCCCCCGGGACAGCTTCCTACGAGCAGTACTTC.

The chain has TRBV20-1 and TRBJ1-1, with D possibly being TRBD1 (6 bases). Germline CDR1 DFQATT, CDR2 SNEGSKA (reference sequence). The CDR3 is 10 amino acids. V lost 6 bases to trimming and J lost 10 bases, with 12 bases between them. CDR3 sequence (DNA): TGCAGTGCAAAGAGGGGGGGAGCTTTCTTT. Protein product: CSAKRGGAFF.

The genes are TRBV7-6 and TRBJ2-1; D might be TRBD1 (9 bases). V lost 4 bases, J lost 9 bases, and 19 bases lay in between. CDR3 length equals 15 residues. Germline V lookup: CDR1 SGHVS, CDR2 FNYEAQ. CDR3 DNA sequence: TGTGCCAGCAGCTCGCTACTAGCGGACAGGGGTGAGCAGTTCTTC. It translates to CASSSLLADRGEQFF. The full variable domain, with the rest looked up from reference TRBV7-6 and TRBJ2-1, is GAGVSQSPRYKVTKRGQDVALRCDPISGHVSLYWYRQALGQGPEFLTYFNYEAQQDKSGLPNDRFSAERPEGSISTLTIQRTEQRDSAMYRCASSSLLADRGEQFFGPGTRLTVL.

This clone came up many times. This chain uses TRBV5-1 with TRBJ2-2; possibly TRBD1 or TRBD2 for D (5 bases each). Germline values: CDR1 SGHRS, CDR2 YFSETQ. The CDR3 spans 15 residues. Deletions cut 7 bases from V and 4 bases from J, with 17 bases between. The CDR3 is CASQEGASITGELFF. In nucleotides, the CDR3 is TGCGCCAGCCAAGAAGGGGCTAGCATCACCGGGGAGCTGTTTTTT. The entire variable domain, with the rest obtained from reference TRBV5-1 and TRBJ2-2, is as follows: KAGVTQTPRYLIKTRGQQVTLSCSPISGHRSVSWYQQTPGQGLQFLFEYFSETQRNKGNFPGRFSGRQFSNSRSEMNVSTLELGDSALYLCASQEGASITGELFFGEGSRLTVL.

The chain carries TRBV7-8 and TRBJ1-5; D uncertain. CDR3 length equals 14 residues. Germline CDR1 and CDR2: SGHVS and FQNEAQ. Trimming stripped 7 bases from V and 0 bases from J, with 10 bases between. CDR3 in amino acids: CASTLRDSNQPQHF. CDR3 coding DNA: TGTGCCAGCACCCTCCGTGATAGCAATCAGCCCCAGCATTTT.

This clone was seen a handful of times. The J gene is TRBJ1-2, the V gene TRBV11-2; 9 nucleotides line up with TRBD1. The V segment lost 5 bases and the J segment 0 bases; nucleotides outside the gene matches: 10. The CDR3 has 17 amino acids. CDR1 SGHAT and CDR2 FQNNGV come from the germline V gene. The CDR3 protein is CASSTYRGLKANYGYTF. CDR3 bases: TGTGCCAGCAGCACCTACAGGGGGCTTAAAGCTAACTATGGCTACACCTTC. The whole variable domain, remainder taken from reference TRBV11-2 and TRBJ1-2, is EAGVAQSPRYKIIEKRQSVAFWCNPISGHATLYWYQQILGQGPKLLIQFQNNGVVDDSQLPKDRFSAERLKGVDSTLKIQPAKLEDSAVYLCASSTYRGLKANYGYTFGSGTRLTVV.

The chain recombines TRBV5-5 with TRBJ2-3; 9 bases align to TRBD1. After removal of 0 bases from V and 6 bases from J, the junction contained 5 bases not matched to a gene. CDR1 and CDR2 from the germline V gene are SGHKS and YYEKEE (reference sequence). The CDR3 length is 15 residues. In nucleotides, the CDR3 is TGTGCCAGCAGCTTGGCCGGACAGGGGTGGGATACGCAGTATTTT. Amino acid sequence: CASSLAGQGWDTQYF.

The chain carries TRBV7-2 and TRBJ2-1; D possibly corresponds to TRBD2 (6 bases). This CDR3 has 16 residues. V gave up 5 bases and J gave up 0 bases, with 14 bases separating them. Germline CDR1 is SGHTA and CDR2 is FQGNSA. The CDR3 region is CASSRSGPASYNEQFF. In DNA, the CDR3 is TGTGCCAGCAGCCGCAGCGGGCCGGCCTCCTACAATGAGCAGTTCTTC.

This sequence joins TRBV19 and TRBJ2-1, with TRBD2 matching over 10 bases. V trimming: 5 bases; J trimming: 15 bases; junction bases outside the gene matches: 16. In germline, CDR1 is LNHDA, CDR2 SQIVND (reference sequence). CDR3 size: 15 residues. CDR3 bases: TGTGCCAGTAGTCCAGATCCAACTAGCGGGACCCCGGGGTTCTTC. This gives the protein CASSPDPTSGTPGFF.

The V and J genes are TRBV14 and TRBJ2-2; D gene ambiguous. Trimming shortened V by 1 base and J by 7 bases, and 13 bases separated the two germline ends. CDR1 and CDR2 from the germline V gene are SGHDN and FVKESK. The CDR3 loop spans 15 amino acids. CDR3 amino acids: CASSQVTAFGGELFF. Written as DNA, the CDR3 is TGTGCCAGCAGCCAAGTTACAGCCTTCGGCGGGGAGCTGTTTTTT. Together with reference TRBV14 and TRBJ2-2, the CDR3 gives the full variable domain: EAGVTQFPSHSVIEKGQTVTLRCDPISGHDNLYWYRRVMGKEIKFLLHFVKESKQDESGMPNNRFLAERTGGTYSTLKVQPAELEDSGVYFCASSQVTAFGGELFFGEGSRLTVL.

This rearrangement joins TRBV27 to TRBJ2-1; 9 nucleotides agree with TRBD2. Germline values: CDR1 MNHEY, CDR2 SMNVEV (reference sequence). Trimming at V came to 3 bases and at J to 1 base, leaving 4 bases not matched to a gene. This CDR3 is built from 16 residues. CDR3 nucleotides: TGTGCCAGCAGTTTCGGGCTAGCGGGGTCCTACAATGAGCAGTTCTTC. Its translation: CASSFGLAGSYNEQFF.

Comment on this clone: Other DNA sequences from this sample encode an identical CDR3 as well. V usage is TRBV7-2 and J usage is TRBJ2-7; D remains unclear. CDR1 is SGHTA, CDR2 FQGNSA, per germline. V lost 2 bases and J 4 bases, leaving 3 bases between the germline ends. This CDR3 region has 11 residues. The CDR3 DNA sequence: TGTGCCAGCAGCTTAAGGTACGAGCAGTACTTC. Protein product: CASSLRYEQYF.

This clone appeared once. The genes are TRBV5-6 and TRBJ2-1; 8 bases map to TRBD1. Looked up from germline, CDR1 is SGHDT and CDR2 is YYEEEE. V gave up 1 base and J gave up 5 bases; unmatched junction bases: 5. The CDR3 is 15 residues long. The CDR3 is CASSLIGTGDNEQFF. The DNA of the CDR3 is TGTGCCAGCAGCTTGATCGGGACAGGTGACAATGAGCAGTTCTTC.

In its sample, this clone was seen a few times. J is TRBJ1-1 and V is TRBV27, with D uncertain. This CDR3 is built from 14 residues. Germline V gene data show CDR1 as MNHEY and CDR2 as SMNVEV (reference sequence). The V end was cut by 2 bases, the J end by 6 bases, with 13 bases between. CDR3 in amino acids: CASSLGVGVSEAFF. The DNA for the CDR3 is TGTGCCAGCAGTTTAGGGGTCGGGGTCTCTGAAGCTTTCTTT.

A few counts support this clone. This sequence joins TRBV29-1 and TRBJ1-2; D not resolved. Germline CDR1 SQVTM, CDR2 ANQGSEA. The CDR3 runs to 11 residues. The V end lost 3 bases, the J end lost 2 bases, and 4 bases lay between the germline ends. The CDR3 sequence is CSVEENYGYTF. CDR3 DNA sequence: TGCAGCGTTGAGGAGAACTATGGCTACACCTTC.

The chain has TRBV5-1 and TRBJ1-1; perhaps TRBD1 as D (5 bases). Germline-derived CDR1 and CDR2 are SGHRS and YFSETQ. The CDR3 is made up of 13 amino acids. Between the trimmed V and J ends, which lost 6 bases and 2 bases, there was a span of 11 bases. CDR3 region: CASNQGGNTEAFF. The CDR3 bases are TGCGCCAGCAACCAGGGTGGAAACACTGAAGCTTTCTTT.

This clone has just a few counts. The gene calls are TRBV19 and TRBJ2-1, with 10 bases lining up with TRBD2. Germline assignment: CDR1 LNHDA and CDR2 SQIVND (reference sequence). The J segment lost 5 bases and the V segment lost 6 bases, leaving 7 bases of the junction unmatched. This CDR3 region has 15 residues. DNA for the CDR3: TGTGCCAGTAGGTTGGGACTAGCGCCCAACAATGAGCAGTTCTTC. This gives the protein CASRLGLAPNNEQFF.

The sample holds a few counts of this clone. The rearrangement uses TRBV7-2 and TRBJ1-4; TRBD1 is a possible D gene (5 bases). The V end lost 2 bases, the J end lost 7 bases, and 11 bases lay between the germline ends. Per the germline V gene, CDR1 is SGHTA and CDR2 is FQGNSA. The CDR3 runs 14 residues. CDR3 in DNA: TGTGCCAGCAGCTTATTGGGGGGAATTGAAAAACTGTTTTTT. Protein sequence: CASSLLGGIEKLFF.

DNA for the CDR3: TGCAGTGCTATAGGGAATGAGCAGTTCTTC. This gives the protein CSAIGNEQFF. This chain joins TRBV20-1 and TRBJ2-1; D call uncertain. There are 10 residues in the CDR3. The germline V gene encodes CDR1 DFQATT and CDR2 SNEGSKA (reference sequence). Trimming took 4 bases from V and 7 from J, leaving 5 bases between them.

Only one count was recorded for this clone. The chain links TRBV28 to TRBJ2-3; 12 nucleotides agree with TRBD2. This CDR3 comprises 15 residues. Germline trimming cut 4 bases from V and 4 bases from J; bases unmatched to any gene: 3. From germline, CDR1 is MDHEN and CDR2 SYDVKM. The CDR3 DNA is TGTGCCAGCAGTTCACTAGCGGGAGGATCAGATACGCAGTATTTT. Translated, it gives CASSSLAGGSDTQYF.

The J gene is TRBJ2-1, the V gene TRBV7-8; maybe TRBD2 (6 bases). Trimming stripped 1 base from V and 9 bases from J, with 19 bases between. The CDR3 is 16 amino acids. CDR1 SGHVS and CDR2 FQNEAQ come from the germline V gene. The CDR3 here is CASSLVGTGLLVEQFF. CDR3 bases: TGTGCCAGCAGCTTAGTCGGGACTGGGCTTCTGGTTGAGCAGTTCTTC.

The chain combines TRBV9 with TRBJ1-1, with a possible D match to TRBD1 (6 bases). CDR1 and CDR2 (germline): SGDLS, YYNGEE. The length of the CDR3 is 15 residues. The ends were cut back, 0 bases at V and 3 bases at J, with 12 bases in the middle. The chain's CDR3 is CASSVAPDRHTEAFF. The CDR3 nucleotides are TGTGCCAGCAGCGTAGCCCCCGACAGGCACACTGAAGCTTTCTTT.

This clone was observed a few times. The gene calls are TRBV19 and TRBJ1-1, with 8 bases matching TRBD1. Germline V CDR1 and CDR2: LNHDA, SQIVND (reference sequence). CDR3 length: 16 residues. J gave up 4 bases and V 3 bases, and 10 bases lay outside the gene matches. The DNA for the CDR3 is TGTGCCAGTAGTATTACTCGGACAGGGCTAGGCACTGAAGCTTTCTTT. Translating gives CASSITRTGLGTEAFF.

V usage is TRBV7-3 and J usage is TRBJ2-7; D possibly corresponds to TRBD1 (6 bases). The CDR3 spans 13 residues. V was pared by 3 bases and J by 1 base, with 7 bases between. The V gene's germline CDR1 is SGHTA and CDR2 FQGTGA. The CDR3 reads CASSLDRSYEQYF. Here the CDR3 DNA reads TGTGCCAGCAGCTTGGACAGATCCTACGAGCAGTACTTC.

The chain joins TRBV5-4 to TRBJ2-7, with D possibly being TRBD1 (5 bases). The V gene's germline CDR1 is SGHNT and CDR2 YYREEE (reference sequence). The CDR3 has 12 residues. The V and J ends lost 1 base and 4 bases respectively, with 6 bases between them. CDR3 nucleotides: TGTGCCAGCAGCTTGCCAGGGTACGAGCAGTACTTC. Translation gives CASSLPGYEQYF.

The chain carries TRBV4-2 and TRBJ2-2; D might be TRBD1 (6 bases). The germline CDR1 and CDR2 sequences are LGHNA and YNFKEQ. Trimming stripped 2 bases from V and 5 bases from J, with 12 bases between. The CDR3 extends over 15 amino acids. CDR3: CASSQLQGETGELFF. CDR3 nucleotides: TGTGCCAGCAGCCAATTACAGGGTGAAACCGGGGAGCTGTTTTTT.

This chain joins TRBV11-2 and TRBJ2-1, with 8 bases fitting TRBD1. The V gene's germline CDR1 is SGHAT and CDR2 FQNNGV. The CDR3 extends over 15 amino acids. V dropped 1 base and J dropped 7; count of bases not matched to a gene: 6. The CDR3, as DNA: TGTGCCAGCAGCTTAGGGGCCGGGACAGGAAATGAGCAGTTCTTC. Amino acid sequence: CASSLGAGTGNEQFF.

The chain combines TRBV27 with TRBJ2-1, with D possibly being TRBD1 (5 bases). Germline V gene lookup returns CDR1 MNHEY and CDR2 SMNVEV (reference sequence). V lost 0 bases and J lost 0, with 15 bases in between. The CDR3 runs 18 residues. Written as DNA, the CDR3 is TGTGCCAGCAGTTTATCGGGGCAGCGTGTGAGCTCCTACAATGAGCAGTTCTTC. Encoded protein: CASSLSGQRVSSYNEQFF.

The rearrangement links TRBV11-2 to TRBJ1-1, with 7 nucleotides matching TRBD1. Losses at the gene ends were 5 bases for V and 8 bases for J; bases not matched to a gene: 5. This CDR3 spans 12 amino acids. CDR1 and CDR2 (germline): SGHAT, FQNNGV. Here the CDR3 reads CASSENRGEAFF. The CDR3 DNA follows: TGTGCCAGCAGCGAGAACAGGGGAGAAGCTTTCTTT.